One and the same sample provided the 4 T cell receptor beta chains below, sequenced in a study of T-cell memory formation after mild COVID-19. One entry per CDR3 protein, called by TCRdb with MiXCR from the 5' RACE reads. The sample holds fewer than 400,000 distinct CDR3 sequences, approximately 15% seen once. The specimen was PBMCs or a T cell subset sorted from them (not recorded which). The receptors were sampled from a man aged 18 to 30 who had mild COVID-19 (a few samples of this study predate the infection). Cell type and time point are not known.

V and J are TRBV28 and TRBJ2-7; D uncertain. This CDR3 region has 12 residues. Trimming stripped 5 bases from V and 3 bases from J, with 8 bases between. The germline CDR1 and CDR2 sequences are MDHEN and SYDVKM. The CDR3 DNA reads as TGTGCCAGCAGTAACACGTACTACGAGCAGTACGTC. Translated, it gives CASSNTYYEQYV.

The chain uses TRBV7-9 and TRBJ2-7; weak D call: TRBD2 (6 bases). Trimming removed 5 bases from V and 9 bases from J, with 17 bases in between. Looked up from germline, CDR1 is SEHNR and CDR2 is FQNEAQ (reference sequence). The CDR3 spans 13 residues. CDR3 region: CASSPPRGYGQYF. The CDR3 DNA is TGTGCCAGCAGCCCCCCCCGGGGGTATGGGCAGTACTTC.

This clonotype was seen a handful of times. This sequence joins TRBV4-3 and TRBJ2-2; D possibly corresponds to TRBD1 (6 bases). Per the germline V gene, CDR1 is LGHNA and CDR2 is YSLEER. The V end was cut by 0 bases, the J end by 0 bases, with 11 bases between. The CDR3 totals 17 residues. CDR3 residues: CASSQDMGAPNTGELFF. DNA for the CDR3: TGCGCCAGCAGCCAAGATATGGGGGCGCCGAACACCGGGGAGCTGTTTTTT.

A few counts support this clonotype. The V gene is TRBV6-2 or TRBV6-3, the J gene TRBJ1-5, with a tentative D call TRBD1 (6 bases). Germline lookup yields CDR1 MNHEY and CDR2 SVGEGT. CDR3 length: 14 amino acids. V was cut by 5 bases and J by 3 bases, with 11 bases left in between. In DNA, the CDR3 is TGTGCCAGCAGTCGCGGACAGACCAATCAGCCCCAGCATTTT. Amino acids: CASSRGQTNQPQHF.